One and the same sample provided the 25 T cell receptor beta chains below, sequenced in a study of T-cell memory formation after mild COVID-19 (dated by TCRdb to about 2021). The library was produced with 5' RACE. Sequencer: Illumina NovaSeq 6000. The raw public reads went through TCRdb reprocessing: fastp at Q25, MiXCR clone calling, in-frame beta chains kept. Each record represents a unique CDR3 protein, reported with the most common genes and DNA among its rows. Within this sample are 540,000 or so distinct CDR3 sequences, with roughly 22% of them counted one time only. Jointly, the top ten make up approximately 12% of the sample. Sequenced: PBMCs or a T cell subset sorted from them (not recorded which). The receptors shown here come from an adult woman who had mild COVID-19 (a few samples of this study predate the infection). The sample titles of this study are shuffled in the database, so cell type and time point are left out; the donor was told from shared clones.

This chain joins TRBV24-1 and TRBJ2-5; D is possibly TRBD1 (7 bases). V was clipped by 9 bases and J by 2 bases, with 21 bases between them. The CDR3 is 16 residues long. CDR1 and CDR2 (germline): KGHDR, SFDVKD. The CDR3 region is CATAEGGQLTQETQYF. DNA of the CDR3: TGTGCCACCGCTGAGGGGGGACAGCTCACTCAAGAGACCCAGTACTTC.

The chain links TRBV5-1 to TRBJ2-1; TRBD2 matches 9 bases. Germline V gives CDR1 SGHRS, CDR2 YFSETQ. The J segment lost 6 bases and the V segment lost 0 bases, leaving 13 bases of the junction unmatched. The CDR3 sequence is 18 residues long. The DNA of the CDR3 is TGCGCCAGCAGCTTGGACCTAGCGGGCGGGGGGGCTGGCAATGAGCAGTTCTTC. This codes for CASSLDLAGGGAGNEQFF.

The chain couples TRBV3-1 to TRBJ1-1, with D unresolved. V was clipped by 4 bases and J by 5 bases, with 17 bases between them. CDR1 LGHDT and CDR2 YNNKEL come from the germline V gene (reference sequence). The CDR3 is 15 amino acids. This CDR3 reads CASSLDLRERTEAFF. In DNA, the CDR3 is TGTGCCAGCAGCCTAGACCTAAGGGAACGGACTGAAGCTTTCTTT.

The V call is TRBV5-1, the J call TRBJ1-2; D is perhaps TRBD1 (5 bases). This CDR3 comprises 16 residues. Trimming took 3 bases from V and 2 from J, leaving 17 bases between them. Per germline, CDR1 SGHRS and CDR2 YFSETQ. CDR3 nucleotide sequence: TGCGCCAGCAGCTCTGGGACGGATCTTGGGAACTATGGCTACACCTTC. This codes for CASSSGTDLGNYGYTF. Variable domain in full (rest from reference TRBV5-1 and TRBJ1-2): KAGVTQTPRYLIKTRGQQVTLSCSPISGHRSVSWYQQTPGQGLQFLFEYFSETQRNKGNFPGRFSGRQFSNSRSEMNVSTLELGDSALYLCASSSGTDLGNYGYTFGSGTRLTVV.

J is TRBJ2-3 and V is TRBV10-3; D ambiguous. Germline CDR1 and CDR2: ENHRY and SYGVKD. This CDR3 region has 14 residues. The V end lost 3 bases, the J end lost 5 bases, and 12 bases lay between the germline ends. CDR3 nucleotide sequence: TGTGCCATCAGTGAAGGGCCAAAGGGAGATACGCAGTATTTT. It yields the protein CAISEGPKGDTQYF.

This clonotype was recorded at least ten times. This sequence joins TRBV7-9 and TRBJ2-7; D tentatively reads TRBD1 or TRBD2 (5 bases each). CDR3 length equals 13 residues. V shed 5 bases and J shed 1 base, with 9 bases lying between them. CDR1 and CDR2 (germline): SEHNR, FQNEAQ (reference sequence). CDR3 protein: CASSAGTSYEQYF. The CDR3 nucleotides are TGTGCCAGCAGCGCCGGGACGTCCTACGAGCAGTACTTC. Looking up the rest from reference TRBV7-9 and TRBJ2-7 gives the full variable domain: DTGVSQNPRHKITKRGQNVTFRCDPISEHNRLYWYRQTLGQGPEFLTYFQNEAQLEKSRLLSDRFSAERPKGSFSTLEIQRTEQGDSAMYLCASSAGTSYEQYFGPGTRLTVT.

The chain carries TRBV7-9 and TRBJ2-1; D may match TRBD1 or TRBD2 (6 bases each). CDR1 and CDR2 from the germline V gene are SEHNR and FQNEAQ (reference sequence). The CDR3 contains 15 residues. Trimming left V 1 base short and J 3 bases short, with 10 bases between. The CDR3, as DNA: TGTGCCAGCAGCTTAGGCGGGACAAACTACAATGAGCAGTTCTTC. This sequence encodes CASSLGGTNYNEQFF.

The table lists this clonotype with a few counts. The chain recombines TRBV14 with TRBJ2-7, with D possibly being TRBD1 (7 bases). The CDR3 covers 14 residues. Trimming left V 0 bases short and J 7 bases short, with 13 bases between. Germline V gene sequence: CDR1 SGHDN, CDR2 FVKESK. This CDR3 is CASSQDRGTAEQYF. The CDR3 coding sequence is TGTGCCAGCAGCCAAGATCGCGGGACAGCGGAGCAGTACTTC.

In this sample, this clonotype turned up a few times. V and J are TRBV5-4 and TRBJ2-1, with 8 positions matching TRBD2. Germline V CDR1 and CDR2: SGHNT, YYREEE (reference sequence). There are 15 residues in the CDR3. Trimming at V came to 1 base and at J to 8 bases, leaving 8 bases not matched to a gene. DNA of the CDR3: TGTGCCAGCAGCTTGCGAGGACTAGCACGGCATGAGCAGTTCTTC. Translating gives CASSLRGLARHEQFF.

As for this clonotype: A read error may account for a junction end that differs from germline. The rearrangement links TRBV7-7 to TRBJ2-6, with 8 positions matching TRBD1. This CDR3 is built from 17 residues. The germline CDR1 and CDR2 sequences are SSHAT and FNYEAQ (reference sequence). The CDR3 coding sequence is TGTGCTAGCAGTGTGGGGACAGGTTCGTCTGGGGCCAACGTCCTGACTTTC. Amino acid sequence: CASSVGTGSSGANVLTF.

The chain combines TRBV4-1 with TRBJ2-7; D gene ambiguous. V gave up 1 base and J gave up 3 bases, with 10 bases separating them. Germline loops: CDR1 MGHRA, CDR2 YSYEKL. This CDR3 has 14 amino acids. The DNA of the CDR3 is TGCGCCAGCAGCCAAGGGTCGAGAAGCTACGAGCAGTACTTC. It translates to CASSQGSRSYEQYF.

The rearrangement uses TRBV27 and TRBJ2-1, with 10 bases aligning to TRBD2. The trim removed 5 bases at V and 4 bases at J, leaving 8 bases unmatched. Looked up from germline, CDR1 is MNHEY and CDR2 is SMNVEV (reference sequence). CDR3 length: 16 residues. The CDR3 region has the DNA TGTGCCAGCAGTCTTACCGGGACTAGCGTATACAATGAGCAGTTCTTC. It codes for CASSLTGTSVYNEQFF.

The chain combines TRBV15 with TRBJ2-7, with D possibly being TRBD1 (6 bases). The CDR3 contains 15 residues. Germline CDR1 LNHNV, CDR2 YYDKDF (reference sequence). V lost 5 bases and J lost 6, with 20 bases in between. In nucleotides, the CDR3 is TGTGCCACCAGCGAATATCAGGTCAGGGGTGGCGAGCAGTACTTC. This translates into CATSEYQVRGGEQYF.

This clonotype was detected only a few times. The chain combines TRBV5-1 with TRBJ1-2, with 7 bases matching TRBD1. V trimming: 3 bases; J trimming: 3 bases; junction bases outside the gene matches: 8. The CDR3 runs 15 residues. Germline values: CDR1 SGHRS, CDR2 YFSETQ. The chain's CDR3 is CASSWNRGVDYGYTF. The CDR3 coding sequence is TGCGCCAGCAGCTGGAACAGGGGAGTAGACTATGGCTACACCTTC.

This clonotype was recorded a few times. The chain recombines TRBV7-9 with TRBJ2-1, with 7 bases matching TRBD1. The CDR3 is 16 amino acids. The germline CDR1 and CDR2 sequences are SEHNR and FQNEAQ (reference sequence). Losses at the gene ends were 5 bases for V and 2 bases for J; bases not matched to a gene: 9. The CDR3 reads CASSPPTGKAYNEQFF. CDR3 bases: TGTGCCAGCAGCCCACCGACAGGGAAGGCCTACAATGAGCAGTTCTTC.

This clonotype was observed a handful of times. J is TRBJ1-1 and V is TRBV30; 8 nucleotides line up with TRBD1. Looked up from germline, CDR1 is GTSNPN and CDR2 is SVGIG (reference sequence). J lost 11 bases, V lost 3 bases, and 20 bases had no gene match. The CDR3 sequence is 16 residues long. The CDR3 sequence: CAWRKRLGQGLGQAFF. For the CDR3, the DNA is TGTGCCTGGAGGAAACGACTAGGACAGGGTTTGGGTCAGGCTTTCTTT.

The J gene is TRBJ2-7, the V gene TRBV12-3 or TRBV12-4; D assignment may be TRBD1 or TRBD2 (5 bases each). The V and J ends lost 1 base and 0 bases respectively, with 10 bases between them. This CDR3 comprises 15 residues. In DNA form, the CDR3 reads TGTGCCAGCAGTTTAGGGGGGTTCAGCTCCTACGAGCAGTACTTC. This sequence encodes CASSLGGFSSYEQYF.

The chain links TRBV5-1 to TRBJ1-1; 8 positions agree with TRBD1. V lost 3 bases and J lost 1; bases outside the gene matches: 5. The CDR3 totals 15 residues. Germline-derived CDR1 and CDR2 are SGHRS and YFSETQ. The DNA of the CDR3 is TGCGCCAGCAGCTCTTCAGGGGGCTCGAACACTGAAGCTTTCTTT. Protein: CASSSSGGSNTEAFF.

This clonotype was picked up a small number of times. CDR3 coding DNA: TGTGCCAGCAGCTTGGACGATCAGCCCCAGCATTTT. Its protein is CASSLDDQPQHF. The chain uses TRBV12-3 or TRBV12-4 and TRBJ1-5; D is undetermined. V was clipped by 6 bases and J by 5 bases, with 8 bases between them. CDR3 length: 12 residues.

The V call is TRBV3-1, the J call TRBJ2-1, with 12 bases lining up with TRBD2. The CDR3 is made up of 18 amino acids. The germline gives CDR1 LGHDT, CDR2 YNNKEL (reference sequence). Trimming removed 4 bases from V and 4 bases from J; junction bases left unmatched: 11. The CDR3: CASSLRLAGVSLYNEQFF. CDR3 DNA: TGTGCCAGCAGCCTCAGACTAGCGGGAGTTAGCCTATACAATGAGCAGTTCTTC.

This clonotype was recorded a few times. V gene TRBV5-1 combines with J gene TRBJ2-7, with D maybe TRBD1 (5 bases). Germline V lookup: CDR1 SGHRS, CDR2 YFSETQ. V was trimmed by 0 bases and J by 7 bases, leaving 14 bases between them. The CDR3 is 14 amino acids. CDR3 sequence: CASSLEGSGFEQYF. In DNA form, the CDR3 reads TGCGCCAGCAGCTTGGAGGGATCAGGGTTTGAGCAGTACTTC.

The chain links TRBV27 to TRBJ2-7; possibly TRBD1 for D (6 bases). Germline-derived CDR1 and CDR2 are MNHEY and SMNVEV (reference sequence). The CDR3 is made up of 13 amino acids. V was cut by 6 bases and J by 6 bases, with 15 bases left in between. CDR3 in DNA: TGTGCCAGCAGAAGACAGGCCCGTCTCGAGCAGTACTTC. It yields the protein CASRRQARLEQYF.

The gene calls are TRBV18 and TRBJ2-1, with 10 bases identical to TRBD2. Germline trimming cut 3 bases from V and 8 bases from J; bases unmatched to any gene: 16. Germline CDR1 is KGHSH and CDR2 is LQKENI. CDR3 length: 18 amino acids. The CDR3 reads CASSPQPFGSGRNHEQFF. The CDR3 nucleotides are TGTGCCAGCTCACCCCAGCCCTTCGGTAGCGGGAGGAACCATGAGCAGTTCTTC.

V is TRBV6-2 or TRBV6-3 and J is TRBJ2-5; 7 bases line up with TRBD1. This CDR3 region has 14 residues. J was trimmed by 10 bases and V by 6 bases; bases with no gene match: 14. Germline V gene sequence: CDR1 MNHEY, CDR2 SVGEGT. The CDR3 region has the DNA TGTGCCAGCAGGCCGGGACAGTTCGTCTTGAGCCAGTACTTC. Translating gives CASRPGQFVLSQYF.

The V and J genes are TRBV5-1 and TRBJ2-7, with D perhaps matching TRBD2 (5 bases). Germline V gene sequence: CDR1 SGHRS, CDR2 YFSETQ. CDR3 length equals 16 residues. V gave up 3 bases and J gave up 2 bases, with 18 bases separating them. CDR3 sequence: CASSSGLGGSTYEQYF. CDR3 bases: TGCGCCAGCAGCTCCGGACTCGGCGGGTCAACCTACGAGCAGTACTTC.